Listed here are 29 T cell receptor beta chains from one sample, sequenced in a study of blood T cell repertoires in COVID-19. Sequenced by immunoSEQ multiplex PCR; TCRdb stores in-frame clones only, minus some. There are around 25,000 clones in the sample; roughly 88% occur only once, and around 22% lies in the top ten. The sample comprised peripheral blood. These receptor sequences come from a man in his 70s in a cohort sampled during active COVID-19.

In this sample, this clone turned up once. The chain has TRBV6-2 or TRBV6-3 and TRBJ1-1; TRBD1 aligns across 9 bases. CDR1 MNHEY and CDR2 SVGEGT come from the germline V gene. The CDR3 is 16 residues long. J was trimmed by 8 bases and V by 5 bases; bases with no gene match: 15. This CDR3 is CASSPTPRQGVREAFF. Here the CDR3 DNA reads TGTGCCAGCAGTCCGACCCCCAGACAGGGGGTAAGAGAAGCTTTCTTT.

The chain employs TRBV6-5 and TRBJ2-3; 7 nucleotides align to TRBD2. The V and J ends lost 1 base and 1 base, in that order; junction bases with no gene match: 2. The CDR3 is 15 amino acids. Germline V gene lookup returns CDR1 MNHEY and CDR2 SVGAGI. The CDR3 nucleotides read TGTGCCAGCAGTTACTTAGCGGGCCGCACAGATACGCAGTATTTT. It codes for CASSYLAGRTDTQYF.

The chain carries TRBV9 and TRBJ2-3; perhaps TRBD2 as D (6 bases). The CDR3 runs 16 residues. In germline, CDR1 is SGDLS, CDR2 YYNGEE. V gave up 2 bases and J gave up 4 bases, with 17 bases separating them. The CDR3 DNA sequence: TGTGCCAGCAGCGTGGATCCGGGACTTTTAGCAGATACGCAGTATTTT. This translates into CASSVDPGLLADTQYF.

The chain couples TRBV16 to TRBJ2-1; 7 bases map to TRBD2. The V and J ends lost 4 bases and 3 bases, in that order; junction bases with no gene match: 3. The CDR3 extends over 14 amino acids. Germline V gene data show CDR1 as KGHSY and CDR2 as FQNENV. CDR3 in amino acids: CASSRQRDYNEQFF. CDR3 DNA: TGTGCCAGCAGCCGGCAGCGGGACTACAATGAGCAGTTCTTC.

The CDR3 is CASSEPQIQGRYNEQFF. The CDR3, as DNA: TGTGCCAGCAGCGAACCACAAATACAGGGAAGATACAATGAGCAGTTCTTC. The V and J genes are TRBV5-4 and TRBJ2-1; possibly TRBD1 for D (6 bases). The CDR3 has 17 residues. Trimming took off 4 bases at V and 4 bases at J, with 21 bases between the two ends. CDR1 and CDR2 (germline): SGHNT, YYREEE (reference sequence).

This CDR3 reads CSVGQGDYGYTF. In nucleotides, the CDR3 is TGCAGCGTTGGACAGGGCGACTATGGCTACACCTTC. The chain links TRBV29-1 to TRBJ1-2, with 7 bases fitting TRBD1. The ends lost 4 bases at V and 3 bases at J; junction bases unmatched: 2. Germline CDR1 reads SQVTM; CDR2 reads ANQGSEA. The CDR3 runs to 12 residues.

This sequence joins TRBV10-3 and TRBJ2-2; D uncertain. V lost 3 bases to trimming and J lost 7 bases, with 3 bases between them. The CDR3 covers 11 residues. Germline V gene data show CDR1 as ENHRY and CDR2 as SYGVKD. CDR3 region: CAISDGGELFF. In DNA, the CDR3 is TGTGCCATCAGTGACGGCGGGGAGCTGTTTTTT.

V usage is TRBV24-1 and J usage is TRBJ2-3; D may be TRBD1 (6 bases). The germline V and J ends were trimmed by 6 bases and 0 bases, with 6 bases remaining between them. Per germline, CDR1 KGHDR and CDR2 SFDVKD. CDR3 length equals 13 residues. The CDR3 DNA is TGTGCCACCAGTACAGGGAGCACAGATACGCAGTATTTT. It yields the protein CATSTGSTDTQYF.

This rearrangement joins TRBV27 to TRBJ2-3, with D perhaps TRBD2 (5 bases). With 8 bases removed from V and 4 bases from J, the gap between germline ends came to 16 bases. There are 14 residues in the CDR3. Germline CDR1 MNHEY, CDR2 SMNVEV (reference sequence). The CDR3 DNA sequence: TGTGCCAGCGGCTTCACGGCTAGCCCAGATACGCAGTATTTT. This gives the protein CASGFTASPDTQYF.

This chain uses TRBV14 with TRBJ1-6, with D possibly matching TRBD1 (6 bases). This CDR3 region has 15 residues. The V gene lost 4 bases and the J gene lost 7 bases, with 14 bases spanning the gap. CDR1 and CDR2 (germline): SGHDN, FVKESK. CDR3 sequence: CASSPMGASNSPLHF. CDR3 sequence (DNA): TGTGCCAGCAGCCCAATGGGGGCCTCAAATTCACCCCTCCACTTT.

V usage is TRBV3-1 (or the pseudogene TRBV3-2) and J usage is TRBJ2-5, with D tentatively TRBD2 (6 bases). V was trimmed by 9 bases and J by 3 bases, leaving 29 bases between them. Germline CDR1 LGHDT, CDR2 YNNKEL (reference sequence). CDR3 length equals 18 residues. The CDR3 protein is CASDPEGRELGVKETQYF. The CDR3 region has the DNA TGTGCCAGTGACCCCGAAGGGCGGGAACTTGGAGTAAAAGAGACCCAGTACTTC.

This rearrangement joins TRBV9 to TRBJ2-4; D uncertain. V lost 0 bases and J lost 13, with 14 bases in between. The germline CDR1 and CDR2 sequences are SGDLS and YYNGEE. The CDR3 runs to 13 residues. CDR3 DNA sequence: TGTGCCAGCAGCGTAGAGGAGTCCACGATCCAGTACTTC. Amino acids: CASSVEESTIQYF.

V usage is TRBV7-6 and J usage is TRBJ2-1; 9 bases are a match to TRBD2. The ends lost 4 bases at V and 5 bases at J; junction bases unmatched: 6. CDR3 length: 15 residues. Germline CDR1 reads SGHVS; CDR2 reads FNYEAQ. CDR3 bases: TGTGCCAGCAGCTCCCTAGCGGGATTCGACAATGAGCAGTTCTTC. Protein sequence: CASSSLAGFDNEQFF. Full variable domain (rest looked up from reference TRBV7-6 and TRBJ2-1): GAGVSQSPRYKVTKRGQDVALRCDPISGHVSLYWYRQALGQGPEFLTYFNYEAQQDKSGLPNDRFSAERPEGSISTLTIQRTEQRDSAMYRCASSSLAGFDNEQFFGPGTRLTVL.

The chain couples TRBV9 to TRBJ2-1; tentative D call: TRBD1 (6 bases). V shed 4 bases and J shed 2 bases, with 13 bases lying between them. The CDR3 is made up of 15 amino acids. Germline loops: CDR1 SGDLS, CDR2 YYNGEE. As DNA, the CDR3 is TGTGCCAGCAGCTCCACAGGGAACACCTACAATGAGCAGTTCTTC. Encoded protein: CASSSTGNTYNEQFF. Looking up the rest from reference TRBV9 and TRBJ2-1 gives the full variable domain: DSGVTQTPKHLITATGQRVTLRCSPRSGDLSVYWYQQSLDQGLQFLIQYYNGEERAKGNILERFSAQQFPDLHSELNLSSLELGDSALYFCASSSTGNTYNEQFFGPGTRLTVL.

The chain has TRBV5-4 and TRBJ1-3; D possibly corresponds to TRBD1 (5 bases). The germline V gene has CDR1 SGHNT and CDR2 YYREEE (reference sequence). Trimming took off 4 bases at V and 1 base at J, with 9 bases between the two ends. The CDR3 covers 14 residues. CDR3 sequence (DNA): TGTGCCAGCAGCCTGCAGGGTTCTGGAAACACCATATATTTT. As protein: CASSLQGSGNTIYF.

The V and J genes are TRBV27 and TRBJ2-5, with 7 bases fitting TRBD2. J gave up 2 bases and V 6 bases, and 12 bases lay outside the gene matches. Per germline, CDR1 MNHEY and CDR2 SMNVEV (reference sequence). The CDR3 has 16 residues. The CDR3 region has the DNA TGTGCCAGCAGATTCTTGCGGGAGATTTCACAAGAGACCCAGTACTTC. As protein: CASRFLREISQETQYF.

The chain is built from TRBV6-2 or TRBV6-3 and TRBJ2-1, with 10 bases that match TRBD2. With 2 bases clipped from V and 9 bases from J, the junction kept 10 bases outside the gene matches. Germline CDR1 MNHEY, CDR2 SVGEGT. CDR3 length: 16 residues. The CDR3 DNA follows: TGTGCCAGCAGTTACGGGGCTAGCGGGAGTCGGGGTGAGCAGTTCTTC. Its protein is CASSYGASGSRGEQFF.

CDR3 in DNA: TGTGCCACCAGTGATCGCGGGGGCTACACCTTC. Its protein is CATSDRGGYTF. The genes are TRBV24-1 and TRBJ1-2; D gene unclear. There are 11 residues in the CDR3. Trimming shortened V by 3 bases and J by 8 bases, and 6 bases separated the two germline ends. CDR1 is KGHDR, CDR2 SFDVKD, per germline.

The chain is built from TRBV5-1 and TRBJ2-7; 8 positions agree with TRBD1. The CDR3 loop spans 14 amino acids. The junction had 6 bases not matched to a gene; V was cut back by 4 bases and J by 3 bases. From germline, CDR1 is SGHRS and CDR2 YFSETQ. CDR3 loop: CASSHGTGDYEQYF. The CDR3 DNA reads as TGCGCCAGCAGCCACGGGACAGGAGACTACGAGCAGTACTTC.

As DNA, the CDR3 is TGTGCCAGCAGCGTAGATGGGGGCCTTAATTCACCCCTCCACTTT. Its translation: CASSVDGGLNSPLHF. V is TRBV9 and J is TRBJ1-6; D perhaps matches TRBD1 (6 bases). The CDR3 totals 15 residues. Trimming stripped 0 bases from V and 6 bases from J, with 10 bases between. CDR1 and CDR2 (germline): SGDLS, YYNGEE. Based on the CDR3 plus reference TRBV9 and TRBJ1-6, the full variable domain is DSGVTQTPKHLITATGQRVTLRCSPRSGDLSVYWYQQSLDQGLQFLIQYYNGEERAKGNILERFSAQQFPDLHSELNLSSLELGDSALYFCASSVDGGLNSPLHFGNGTRLTVT.

The chain combines TRBV30 with TRBJ2-7, with D maybe TRBD1 (5 bases). V lost 3 bases and J 5 bases, leaving 11 bases between the germline ends. There are 12 residues in the CDR3. The germline V gene has CDR1 GTSNPN and CDR2 SVGIG (reference sequence). The CDR3 region is CAWSSQGNEQYF. In nucleotides, the CDR3 is TGTGCCTGGAGCTCTCAGGGTAACGAGCAGTACTTC.

This chain uses TRBV3-1 (or the pseudogene TRBV3-2) with TRBJ2-1; TRBD2 agrees at 11 bases. CDR1 is LGHDT, CDR2 YNNKEL, per germline (reference sequence). This CDR3 contains 16 residues. V trimming: 6 bases; J trimming: 7 bases; junction bases outside the gene matches: 11. The chain's CDR3 is CASSRTSGWGGNEQFF. CDR3 DNA: TGTGCCAGCAGTCGGACTAGCGGGTGGGGTGGGAATGAGCAGTTCTTC.

This chain links TRBV7-3 with TRBJ2-3; D is possibly TRBD2 (6 bases). This CDR3 has 15 residues. V was shortened by 5 bases and J by 0 bases, with 12 bases between the two germline ends. Germline loops: CDR1 SGHTA, CDR2 FQGTGA. The CDR3, as DNA: TGTGCCAGCAGCACCTCCGGGACTAGCACAGATACGCAGTATTTT. Its protein is CASSTSGTSTDTQYF. The variable domain in full, with the rest retrieved from reference TRBV7-3 and TRBJ2-3, is GAGVSQTPSNKVTEKGKYVELRCDPISGHTALYWYRQSLGQGPEFLIYFQGTGAADDSGLPNDRFFAVRPEGSVSTLKIQRTERGDSAVYLCASSTSGTSTDTQYFGPGTRLTVL.

This chain joins TRBV11-1 and TRBJ2-2; D is possibly TRBD1 (6 bases). Germline values: CDR1 SGHAT, CDR2 FQDESV (reference sequence). The CDR3 has 14 residues. The V and J ends lost 5 bases and 5 bases respectively, with 12 bases between them. This chain's CDR3 is CASSDYRETGELFF. Here the CDR3 DNA reads TGTGCCAGCAGCGACTACAGGGAAACCGGGGAGCTGTTTTTT. Filled out from reference TRBV11-1 and TRBJ2-2, the complete variable domain reads EAEVAQSPRYKITEKSQAVAFWCDPISGHATLYWYRQILGQGPELLVQFQDESVVDDSQLPKDRFSAERLKGVDSTLKIQPAELGDSAMYLCASSDYRETGELFFGEGSRLTVL.

The chain is built from TRBV5-6 and TRBJ1-1; D might be TRBD1 (5 bases). From germline, CDR1 is SGHDT and CDR2 YYEEEE. V was cut by 4 bases and J by 6 bases, with 16 bases left in between. The CDR3 is made up of 14 amino acids. The CDR3 DNA is TGTGCCAGCAGCGGGGCCGGAGGGCGGGCTGAAGCTTTCTTT. This encodes CASSGAGGRAEAFF.

The table lists this clone with a few counts. Written as DNA, the CDR3 is TGTGCCAGCAGCCAAGTAGGGGTGATCGGGGAGCTGTTTTTT. Its translation is CASSQVGVIGELFF. The rearrangement joins TRBV3-1 (or the pseudogene TRBV3-2) to TRBJ2-2; possibly TRBD1 for D (5 bases). Germline lookup yields CDR1 LGHDT and CDR2 YNNKEL (reference sequence). V gave up 1 base and J gave up 7 bases, with 10 bases separating them. The CDR3 is 14 residues long.

The V and J genes are TRBV18 and TRBJ2-1; TRBD2 matches 9 bases. The germline CDR1 and CDR2 sequences are KGHSH and LQKENI. The CDR3 has 14 amino acids. With V trimmed by 4 bases and J by 2 bases, 0 bases remained unmatched. The CDR3 loop reads CASSRTSAYNEQFF. The CDR3 nucleotides read TGTGCCAGCTCACGGACTAGCGCCTACAATGAGCAGTTCTTC.

The J gene is TRBJ2-7, the V gene TRBV7-9, with 9 bases fitting TRBD1. The CDR3 runs to 16 residues. CDR1 is SEHNR, CDR2 FQNEAQ, per germline (reference sequence). Germline trimming cut 4 bases from V and 0 bases from J; bases unmatched to any gene: 7. CDR3 region: CASSSPGTGISYEQYF. For the CDR3, the DNA is TGTGCCAGCAGCTCCCCCGGGACAGGGATCTCCTACGAGCAGTACTTC.

CDR3 sequence (DNA): TGTGCCACCAGGGGACTAGCGGGAGGTGGCACAGATACGCAGTATTTT. This gives the protein CATRGLAGGGTDTQYF. V and J are TRBV15 and TRBJ2-3; 15 bases fit TRBD2. The germline V gene has CDR1 LNHNV and CDR2 YYDKDF (reference sequence). Losses at the gene ends were 6 bases for V and 1 base for J; bases not matched to a gene: 2. CDR3 length: 16 residues. The variable domain in full, completed from reference TRBV15 and TRBJ2-3, reads DAMVIQNPRYQVTQFGKPVTLSCSQTLNHNVMYWYQQKSSQAPKLLFHYYDKDFNNEADTPDNFQSRRPNTSFCFLDIRSPGLGDTAMYLCATRGLAGGGTDTQYFGPGTRLTVL.